This T cell receptor beta chain was retrieved from a study of blood T cell repertoires in COVID-19. Clinical history as reported by participants underpinned cohort assignment. V was clipped by 1 base and J by 1 base; unmatched bases: 6. Looked up from germline, CDR1 is LNHDA and CDR2 is SQIVND (reference sequence). The CDR3 is 16 residues long. Libraries were prepared by immunoSEQ multiplex PCR; TCRdb keeps only in-frame clonotypes and omits some of them. The sample lists a few hundred thousand clones; roughly 89% were seen once. The V call is TRBV19, the J call TRBJ2-5, with 7 bases that match TRBD2. The specimen was PBMCs or T cells enriched from blood (not recorded which). The receptor comes from a woman aged 18-35 years who had recovered from COVID-19. CDR3: CASSIGGAGVQETQYF. CDR3 sequence (DNA): TGTGCCAGTAGTATAGGCGGGGCGGGGGTCCAAGAGACCCAGTACTTC.